The 21 T cell receptor beta chains below all came from one sample that was sequenced in a study of cytomegalovirus exposure and HLA in healthy donors. It was with 60 Vbeta and 13 Jbeta primers that the PCR ran. TCRdb keeps only in-frame clones here, not all; method: immunoSEQ multiplex PCR. This table holds about 120,000 clones, 15% to 20% found once. Sequencing was done on a sample of PBMCs. Receptors were obtained from a female donor in good health and CMV-seropositive.

This clone was seen a handful of times. This chain uses TRBV19 with TRBJ1-6, with D tentatively TRBD1 (6 bases). Trimming stripped 5 bases from V and 0 bases from J, with 14 bases between. Germline V gene data show CDR1 as LNHDA and CDR2 as SQIVND (reference sequence). There are 17 residues in the CDR3. CDR3 nucleotide sequence: TGTGCCAGTAGTCGAACAGGGCCGAGCTCCTATAATTCACCCCTCCACTTT. Protein product: CASSRTGPSSYNSPLHF.

This clone was seen only a few times. The chain combines TRBV7-9 with TRBJ1-1; D is perhaps TRBD1 (5 bases). Trimming stripped 6 bases from V and 2 bases from J, with 10 bases between. The CDR3 has 13 residues. Germline V CDR1 and CDR2: SEHNR, FQNEAQ (reference sequence). The DNA of the CDR3 is TGTGCCAGCAGACGAGACAGAAACACTGAAGCTTTCTTT. Encoded protein: CASRRDRNTEAFF.

V usage is TRBV12-5 and J usage is TRBJ1-1; tentatively, D is TRBD1 (6 bases). Trimming pared 6 bases from V and 7 bases from J, leaving 12 bases between. Germline lookup yields CDR1 LGHNT and CDR2 FRNRAP. The CDR3 loop spans 12 amino acids. The CDR3 DNA reads as TGTGCTAGTGGCCGGAACAGGGATGAAGCTTTCTTT. Residues: CASGRNRDEAFF. Supplemented by reference TRBV12-5 and TRBJ1-1, the full variable domain reads DARVTQTPRHKVTEMGQEVTMRCQPILGHNTVFWYRQTMMQGLELLAYFRNRAPLDDSGMPKDRFSAEMPDATLATLKIQPSEPRDSAVYFCASGRNRDEAFFGQGTRLTVV.

The rearrangement joins TRBV5-4 to TRBJ2-1; 9 bases are shared with TRBD2. The CDR3 covers 15 residues. The V and J ends lost 5 bases and 9 bases, in that order; junction bases with no gene match: 12. The germline gives CDR1 SGHNT, CDR2 YYREEE (reference sequence). The CDR3 reads CASSSGTSFLGEQFF. In nucleotides, the CDR3 is TGTGCCAGCAGTTCCGGGACTAGCTTCTTAGGTGAGCAGTTCTTC. Supplemented by reference TRBV5-4 and TRBJ2-1, the full variable domain reads ETGVTQSPTHLIKTRGQQVTLRCSSQSGHNTVSWYQQALGQGPQFIFQYYREEENGRGNFPPRFSGLQFPNYSSELNVNALELDDSALYLCASSSGTSFLGEQFFGPGTRLTVL.

The chain recombines TRBV28 with TRBJ2-3, with TRBD2 as a possible D gene (5 bases). The germline gives CDR1 MDHEN, CDR2 SYDVKM. Trimming left V 2 bases short and J 3 bases short, with 18 bases between. The CDR3 has 17 residues. The chain's CDR3 is CASSLAYPSYGTDTQYF. Here the CDR3 DNA reads TGTGCCAGCAGTTTAGCCTACCCTAGCTATGGTACAGATACGCAGTATTTT. Based on the CDR3 plus reference TRBV28 and TRBJ2-3, the full variable domain is DVKVTQSSRYLVKRTGEKVFLECVQDMDHENMFWYRQDPGLGLRLIYFSYDVKMKEKGDIPEGYSVSREKKERFSLILESASTNQTSMYLCASSLAYPSYGTDTQYFGPGTRLTVL.

The chain is built from TRBV14 and TRBJ2-5; TRBD1 might be the D (6 bases). V was clipped by 1 base and J by 4 bases, with 10 bases between them. CDR1 and CDR2 (germline): SGHDN, FVKESK. The CDR3 contains 14 residues. The DNA of the CDR3 is TGTGCCAGCAGCCAAGGGCAGGGGAGAGAGACCCAGTACTTC. Its translation: CASSQGQGRETQYF.

This clone was recorded a few times. This chain connects TRBV29-1 to TRBJ1-1, with no clear D. Germline V lookup: CDR1 SQVTM, CDR2 ANQGSEA. Trimming cost V 4 bases and J 5 bases, with 11 bases left between them. This CDR3 has 12 amino acids. The CDR3 DNA is TGCAGCGTTGGAGGAGGAGTAACTGAAGCTTTCTTT. Residues: CSVGGGVTEAFF. Full variable domain (remainder filled in from reference TRBV29-1 and TRBJ1-1): SAVISQKPSRDICQRGTSLTIQCQVDSQVTMMFWYRQQPGQSLTLIATANQGSEATYESGFVIDKFPISRPNLTFSTLTVSNMSPEDSSIYLCSVGGGVTEAFFGQGTRLTVV.

The chain combines TRBV19 with TRBJ1-5; D not resolved. Between the trimmed V and J ends, which lost 1 base and 0 bases, there was a span of 7 bases. The germline gives CDR1 LNHDA, CDR2 SQIVND (reference sequence). This CDR3 has 15 amino acids. CDR3 in amino acids: CASSIGEFSNQPQHF. The DNA for the CDR3 is TGTGCCAGTAGTATAGGGGAGTTTAGCAATCAGCCCCAGCATTTT.

In this sample, this clone turned up a few times. This chain uses TRBV25-1 with TRBJ2-7; 9 positions agree with TRBD1. CDR3 length: 17 amino acids. J gave up 0 bases and V 7 bases, and 13 bases lay outside the gene matches. The germline V gene has CDR1 MGHDK and CDR2 SYGVNS. The CDR3, as DNA: TGTGCCAGCACCCAAGATCCCGGGACAGGGAACTCCTACGAGCAGTACTTC. Translating gives CASTQDPGTGNSYEQYF.

In its sample, this clone was seen a few times. This chain connects TRBV4-3 to TRBJ1-1; D is perhaps TRBD1 (6 bases). Germline V gives CDR1 LGHNA, CDR2 YSLEER. The CDR3 covers 16 residues. Trimming removed 4 bases from V and 3 bases from J, with 18 bases in between. Here the CDR3 DNA reads TGCGCCAGCAGCCGGGACACCAAGGGTATGTACACTGAAGCTTTCTTT. This gives the protein CASSRDTKGMYTEAFF.

The chain joins TRBV7-2 to TRBJ1-1; 10 positions match TRBD1. CDR3 length: 14 amino acids. Germline CDR1 and CDR2: SGHTA and FQGNSA. The V gene end was trimmed by 5 bases and the J gene end by 4 bases; junction bases not matched to a gene: 4. The CDR3 bases are TGTGCCAGCAGCCGGGACAGGGGCAGCACTGAAGCTTTCTTT. It specifies CASSRDRGSTEAFF.

This clone was seen a few times. This chain connects TRBV9 to TRBJ1-1, with 10 bases lining up with TRBD1. The CDR3 length is 19 residues. Germline V gene lookup returns CDR1 SGDLS and CDR2 YYNGEE. With 3 bases clipped from V and 4 bases from J, the junction kept 18 bases outside the gene matches. CDR3 residues: CASSGNRDRGRGFLTEAFF. In nucleotides, the CDR3 is TGTGCCAGCAGCGGAAACCGGGACAGGGGCCGAGGATTCCTCACTGAAGCTTTCTTT.

Only a few counts were recorded for this clone. V and J are TRBV11-2 and TRBJ1-1; D is perhaps TRBD1 (6 bases). Germline lookup yields CDR1 SGHAT and CDR2 FQNNGV. CDR3 size: 15 residues. Trimming pared 0 bases from V and 4 bases from J, leaving 12 bases between. Written as DNA, the CDR3 is TGTGCCAGCAGCTTAGATCCGGGGGGGGCCACTGAAGCTTTCTTT. The encoded protein is CASSLDPGGATEAFF.

This chain uses TRBV4-1 with TRBJ2-5; 11 bases line up with TRBD2. Germline V gene data show CDR1 as MGHRA and CDR2 as YSYEKL. The CDR3 totals 17 residues. V was pared by 1 base and J by 5 bases, with 9 bases of the junction left unmatched. In DNA form, the CDR3 reads TGCGCCAGCAGCCAAGTATTGACACTAGCGGGAGATGAGACCCAGTACTTC. It encodes CASSQVLTLAGDETQYF.

This clone came up once. The V gene is TRBV18, the J gene TRBJ1-2; 9 bases line up with TRBD1. This CDR3 comprises 15 residues. The junction had 6 bases not matched to a gene; V was cut back by 3 bases and J by 4 bases. Germline values: CDR1 KGHSH, CDR2 LQKENI. The CDR3 region has the DNA TGTGCCAGCTCACCGGCTCCGGGACAGGGCTATGGCTACACCTTC. It is translated as CASSPAPGQGYGYTF.

This chain joins TRBV18 and TRBJ1-1, with 8 bases identical to TRBD1. V shed 4 bases, J shed 7 bases, and the junction held 2 bases outside the gene matches. In germline, CDR1 is KGHSH, CDR2 LQKENI. This CDR3 is 12 amino acids long. The CDR3 loop is CASSLDRVEAFF. The CDR3 DNA follows: TGTGCCAGCTCACTGGACAGGGTTGAAGCTTTCTTT.

This clone was found a few times. The chain employs TRBV4-2 and TRBJ1-5; 7 nucleotides align to TRBD1. Looked up from germline, CDR1 is LGHNA and CDR2 is YNFKEQ. The CDR3 covers 16 residues. V shed 2 bases, J shed 2 bases, and the junction held 6 bases outside the gene matches. The CDR3 sequence is CASSQREGAGNQPQHF. The CDR3 DNA is TGTGCCAGCAGCCAACGCGAGGGGGCTGGCAATCAGCCCCAGCATTTT.

This rearrangement joins TRBV29-1 to TRBJ2-3, with 8 bases matching TRBD1. This CDR3 has 13 amino acids. V shed 3 bases, J shed 7 bases, and the junction held 6 bases outside the gene matches. The germline CDR1 and CDR2 sequences are SQVTM and ANQGSEA. CDR3 nucleotide sequence: TGCAGCGTTGAGATACAGGGGGTAAATACGCAGTATTTT. Amino acids: CSVEIQGVNTQYF.

In its sample, this clone was seen a few times. V is TRBV5-8 and J is TRBJ2-5, with TRBD2 identical over 11 bases. The CDR3 totals 17 residues. With V trimmed by 2 bases and J by 0 bases, 6 bases remained unmatched. Germline V gene data show CDR1 as SGHTS and CDR2 as YDEGEE. The CDR3 DNA sequence: TGTGCCAGCAGCTTTAAGACTAGCGGGGTCAACCAAGAGACCCAGTACTTC. It specifies CASSFKTSGVNQETQYF.

V and J are TRBV14 and TRBJ1-2; D not certain. This CDR3 region has 13 residues. Germline V gene sequence: CDR1 SGHDN, CDR2 FVKESK. V lost 1 base and J lost 13, with 16 bases in between. CDR3 sequence: CASSQGDLPHSTF. DNA of the CDR3: TGTGCCAGCAGCCAAGGAGATCTCCCCCATTCCACCTTC.

This clone has just a few counts. The chain carries TRBV4-3 and TRBJ1-2; D is unclear. There are 17 residues in the CDR3. The V gene's germline CDR1 is LGHNA and CDR2 YSLEER. The germline V and J ends were trimmed by 2 bases and 4 bases, with 20 bases remaining between them. As DNA, the CDR3 is TGCGCCAGCAGCCAAACCACCACACCGCGAGGCCCCTATGGCTACACCTTC. As protein: CASSQTTTPRGPYGYTF.